This T cell receptor (beta chain) was recorded in a study of hypomethylating agent response in myelodysplastic syndrome. Study background: Of patients, about 75% of the 11 got azacitidine and 3 of 11 decitabine.

In the authors' workflow: Previously reported viral-epitope specificity per VDJdb covered roughly 1.7% of fewer than 200,000 unique clonotypes. Clones were read by immunoSEQ multiplex PCR, and TCRdb kept only the in-frame ones, dropping some. V and J calls and clone size are those listed in that table; D and trimming were worked out from the DNA. This sample carries roughly 4,000 clones, around 86% of them seen once, and the ten largest clones take about an eighth. Comment on this clone: The antigen is undetermined.

General study results and limits: Non-responders showed more contracted clonotypes post-treatment, while responders showed more novel ones. Across all patients and within response groups, hypomethylating treatment left richness, diversity and clonality without significant change.

Germline V lookup: CDR1 SGHRS, CDR2 YFSETQ. The V gene end was trimmed by 4 bases and the J gene end by 15 bases; junction bases not matched to a gene: 23. The CDR3 spans 17 residues. This rearrangement joins TRBV5-1 to TRBJ2-1; 9 nucleotides line up with TRBD2. The input for sequencing was bone marrow, taken before or after starting hypomethylating agent treatment for myelodysplastic syndrome (not recorded which). This TCR was recovered from a human donor with myelodysplastic syndrome. CDR3 loop: CASSASTVASGVLDGFF. DNA of the CDR3: TGCGCCAGCAGCGCCTCGACGGTGGCTAGCGGGGTCCTAGATGGGTTCTTC.